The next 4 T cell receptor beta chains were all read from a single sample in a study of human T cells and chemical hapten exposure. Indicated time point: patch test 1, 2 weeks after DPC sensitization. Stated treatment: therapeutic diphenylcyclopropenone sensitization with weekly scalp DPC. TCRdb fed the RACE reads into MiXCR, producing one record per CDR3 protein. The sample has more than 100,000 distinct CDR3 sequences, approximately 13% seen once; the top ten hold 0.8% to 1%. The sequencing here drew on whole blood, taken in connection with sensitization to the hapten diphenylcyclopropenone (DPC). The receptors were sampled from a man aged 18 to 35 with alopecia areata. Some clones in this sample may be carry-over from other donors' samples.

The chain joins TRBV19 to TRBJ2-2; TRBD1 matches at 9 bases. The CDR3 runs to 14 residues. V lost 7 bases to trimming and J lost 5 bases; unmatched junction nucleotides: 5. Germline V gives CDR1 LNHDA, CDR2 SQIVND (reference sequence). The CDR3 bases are TGTGCCAGTACGCGGGACAGGGTTACCGGGGAGCTGTTTTTT. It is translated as CASTRDRVTGELFF.

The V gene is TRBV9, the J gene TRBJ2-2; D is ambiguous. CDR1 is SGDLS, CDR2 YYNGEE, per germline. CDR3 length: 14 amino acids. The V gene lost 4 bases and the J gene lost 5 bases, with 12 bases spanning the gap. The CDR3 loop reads CASSPPPGTGELFF. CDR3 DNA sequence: TGTGCCAGCAGCCCCCCACCCGGTACCGGGGAGCTGTTTTTT.

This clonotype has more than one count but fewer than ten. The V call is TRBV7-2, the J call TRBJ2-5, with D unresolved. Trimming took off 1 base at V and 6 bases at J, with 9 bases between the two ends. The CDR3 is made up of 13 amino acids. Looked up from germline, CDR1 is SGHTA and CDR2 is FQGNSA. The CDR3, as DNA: TGTGCCAGCAGCTTAGAGTCAGGAAAGACCCAGTACTTC. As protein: CASSLESGKTQYF.

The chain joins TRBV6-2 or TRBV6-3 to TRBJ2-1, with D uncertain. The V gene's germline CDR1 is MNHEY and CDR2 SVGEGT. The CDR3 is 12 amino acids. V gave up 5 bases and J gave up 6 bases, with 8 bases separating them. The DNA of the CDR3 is TGTGCCAGCAGTCAAGGAGTCAATGAGCAGTTCTTC. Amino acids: CASSQGVNEQFF.